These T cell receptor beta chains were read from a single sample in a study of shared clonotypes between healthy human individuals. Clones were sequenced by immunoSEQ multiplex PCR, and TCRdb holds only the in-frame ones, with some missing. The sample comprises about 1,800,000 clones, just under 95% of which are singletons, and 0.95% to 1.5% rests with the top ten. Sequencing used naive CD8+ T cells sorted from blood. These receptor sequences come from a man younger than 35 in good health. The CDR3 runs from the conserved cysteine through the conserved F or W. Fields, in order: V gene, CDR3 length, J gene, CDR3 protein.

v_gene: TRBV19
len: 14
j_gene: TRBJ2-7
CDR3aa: CASSISGSSYEQYF

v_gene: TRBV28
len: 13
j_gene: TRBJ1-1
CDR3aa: CASSPDLNTEAFF

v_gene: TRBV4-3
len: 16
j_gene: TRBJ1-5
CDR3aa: CASSLGTGELSQPQHF

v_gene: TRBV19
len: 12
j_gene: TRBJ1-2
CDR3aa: CASWYPGEGYTF

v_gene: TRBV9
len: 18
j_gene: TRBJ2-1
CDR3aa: CASSRQRGGMSSYNEQFF

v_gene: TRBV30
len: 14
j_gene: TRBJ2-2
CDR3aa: CAWKDRGNTGELFF

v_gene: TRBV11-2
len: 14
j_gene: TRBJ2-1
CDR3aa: CASSWAGDSYEQFF

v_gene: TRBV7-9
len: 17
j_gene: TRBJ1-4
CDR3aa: CASSLDSTGPWTEKLFF

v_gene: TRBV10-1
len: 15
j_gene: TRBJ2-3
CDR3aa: CASSESVAGTDTQYF

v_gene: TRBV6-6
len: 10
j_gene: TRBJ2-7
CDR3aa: CASSGTEQYF

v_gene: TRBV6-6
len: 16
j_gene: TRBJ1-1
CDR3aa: CASSPLRQGSVTEAFF

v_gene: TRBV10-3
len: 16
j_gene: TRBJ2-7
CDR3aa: CAISNPGQGHSYEQYF

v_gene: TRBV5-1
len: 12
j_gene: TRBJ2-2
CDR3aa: CASSLSTGELFF

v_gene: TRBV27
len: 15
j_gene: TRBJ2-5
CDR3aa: CASSRGLAGQETQYF